This T cell receptor (beta chain) comes out of a study of PD-L1 blockade in urothelial cancer. Study in general: When blood samples were assessed, the median T cell count was some 130,000. Whole-study findings and limits: Durable-benefit cases showed more tumor-associated blood clone expansion at 3 weeks.

Between the trimmed V and J ends, which lost 4 bases and 5 bases, there was a span of 19 bases. The CDR3 is 15 residues long. CDR1 is SGDLS and CDR2 is YYNGEE in the germline V gene. Remarks on this clone: Antigen: not known.

As for time point: pretreatment peripheral blood. Here immunoSEQ multiplex PCR was the method, and the copy in TCRdb shows in-frame clones only, minus some. This sample has tens of thousands of clones; roughly 80% occur once, and the top ten carry roughly 1.3%. The sequencing here drew on PBMCs, taken around atezolizumab (anti-PD-L1) treatment. This chain connects TRBV9 to TRBJ2-7; a weak D match, TRBD1 (6 bases). This receptor was identified in a man aged 50-59 years with urothelial cancer. The CDR3 loop reads CASSPRGHPWDEQYF. CDR3 nucleotide sequence: TGTGCCAGCAGCCCCAGGGGTCATCCATGGGACGAGCAGTACTTC.